This paragraph covers one TCR beta chain sequence. The antigen is undetermined. This specimen comes from a study of shared clonotypes between healthy human individuals. It was CD45RO-negative cells, positively selected for CCR7, that made up naive CD8 cells, with terminally differentiated effector memory CD45RA+ cells excluded. Method: immunoSEQ multiplex PCR; TCRdb's copy keeps in-frame clones and lacks some. Among hundreds of thousands of clones listed, about 95% were seen once. Whole-study findings and limits: Sorted-subset sequencing was shown by rarefaction to be incomplete despite large depth.

CDR3 length: 14 amino acids. CDR1 and CDR2 from the germline V gene are MDHEN and SYDVKM. V was shortened by 1 base and J by 3 bases, with 10 bases between the two germline ends. This clonotype originated in a woman aged 25 to 39 in good health. The material sequenced was naive CD8+ T cells sorted from blood. The rearrangement joins TRBV28 to TRBJ2-7, with D maybe TRBD2 (6 bases). This chain's CDR3 is CASSLYGGGYEQYF. CDR3 coding DNA: TGTGCCAGCAGTTTATACGGGGGAGGCTACGAGCAGTACTTC.